This entry features one T cell receptor (beta chain) sequence. This sample was included in a study of T cells in Graves' hyperthyroidism and ophthalmopathy. Study summary: Pretreatment peripheral blood was obtained at initial diagnosis.

Diagnostic decisions used clinical symptoms, serum thyroxine and TRAb, thyroid ultrasound and orbital computed tomography. Source material for PBMCs was more than 9.5 ml fresh peripheral blood. CDR3 length: 10 amino acids. V shed 5 bases and J shed 6 bases, with 7 bases lying between them. Per germline, CDR1 SQVTM and CDR2 ANQGSEA. Using RNA transcripts as the source, TCR beta CDR3 regions were amplified. An initial round of RT-PCR targeting the TCR CDR3 relied on the HTBI primer set. Each CDR3 protein gets one entry after TCRdb re-called the multiplex PCR reads with MiXCR. Among about 770,000 distinct CDR3 sequences, roughly a sixth were seen once, and the ten largest hold 16%.

The source of this sequence is a woman aged 50 to 65 with Graves' hyperthyroidism that later progressed to Graves' ophthalmopathy. Material for sequencing was blood. V usage is TRBV29-1 and J usage is TRBJ1-1; D gene unclear. CDR3 DNA: TGCAGCGTTAAGGACCCTGAAGCTTTCTTT. Its translation: CSVKDPEAFF.